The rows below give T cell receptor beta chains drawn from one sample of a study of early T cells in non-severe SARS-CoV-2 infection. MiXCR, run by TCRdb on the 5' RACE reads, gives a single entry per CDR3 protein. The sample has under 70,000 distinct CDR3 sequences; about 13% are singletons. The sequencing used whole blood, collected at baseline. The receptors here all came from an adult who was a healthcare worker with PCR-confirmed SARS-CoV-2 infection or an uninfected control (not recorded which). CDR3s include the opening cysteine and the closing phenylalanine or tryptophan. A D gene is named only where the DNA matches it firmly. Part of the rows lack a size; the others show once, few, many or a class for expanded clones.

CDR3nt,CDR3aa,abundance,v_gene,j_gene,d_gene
TGTGCCAGCAGTGATGTCACAGATACGCAGTATTTT,CASSDVTDTQYF,-,TRBV6-6,TRBJ2-3,-
TGCAGTGCCTCGGGACTAGCGGGAGAAGAAGGACAGTTCTTC,CSASGLAGEEGQFF,few,TRBV20-1,TRBJ2-1,TRBD2
TGTGCCAGCAGCGGGACTAGCGGGGCTTACAATGAGCAGTTCTTC,CASSGTSGAYNEQFF,few,TRBV7-2,TRBJ2-1,TRBD2
TGTGCCAGCATGGTTTCCGGGGGGGGCACAGATACGCAGTATTTT,CASMVSGGGTDTQYF,many,TRBV6-6,TRBJ2-3,TRBD2
TGCGCCAGCAGCAGCGGGACTCCTCACCCACAAGAGACCCAGTACTTC,CASSSGTPHPQETQYF,many,TRBV5-1,TRBJ2-5,TRBD2
TGTGCCACCAGGAGGAGCGGGGATTCCTACAATGAGCAGTTCTTC,CATRRSGDSYNEQFF,few,TRBV24-1,TRBJ2-1,TRBD2
TGTGCCAGCAGCCTAAGGGGACAAGCTCCAGATACGCAGTATTTT,CASSLRGQAPDTQYF,few,TRBV7-2,TRBJ2-3,-
TGCGCCAGCAGCCAGCTGGGACTAGCGGGATCCGGGGAGCTGTTTTTT,CASSQLGLAGSGELFF,-,TRBV4-3,TRBJ2-2,TRBD2
TGTGCCTGGAGTGTGTCGGGACTAGTTCGCGAGCAGTACTTC,CAWSVSGLVREQYF,many,TRBV30,TRBJ2-7,TRBD2
TGTGCCAGCAGGAGCACTAGCGGTCTCTCCTACGAGCAGTACTTC,CASRSTSGLSYEQYF,-,TRBV6-1,TRBJ2-7,TRBD2
TGTGCCAGCAGTTACTCGAGGGTACGGGGGTACGAGCAGTACTTC,CASSYSRVRGYEQYF,-,TRBV6-5,TRBJ2-7,-
TGTGCCAGCAGACGCCGCCTCCAGGGGGCTCAAGAGACCCAGTACTTC,CASRRRLQGAQETQYF,few,TRBV7-8,TRBJ2-5,TRBD1
TGTGCCAGCAGCTTCGGTTCGCAGGAGACCCAGTACTTC,CASSFGSQETQYF,-,TRBV7-9,TRBJ2-5,-
TGTGCCAGTACACGGACCGGGAGGGCGTGGGATGAGCAGTTCTTC,CASTRTGRAWDEQFF,-,TRBV19,TRBJ2-1,TRBD2
TGTGCCAGCAGCTTTATCGCAGATACGCAGTATTTT,CASSFIADTQYF,-,TRBV7-9,TRBJ2-3,-
TGCGCCAGCAGCGTGGGACTCCAAAGCACAGATACGCAGTATTTT,CASSVGLQSTDTQYF,many,TRBV5-1,TRBJ2-3,-
TGTGCCAGCAGTGAAGCGCTCACCCCAGATACGCAGTATTTT,CASSEALTPDTQYF,many,TRBV2,TRBJ2-3,-
TGTGCCAGCAGTCAAAGGGGACTAGCTTACGATACGCAGTATTTT,CASSQRGLAYDTQYF,few,TRBV7-3,TRBJ2-3,TRBD2
TGTGCCTGGACTTACCATCGGGTATCCTACGAGCAGTACTTC,CAWTYHRVSYEQYF,-,TRBV30,TRBJ2-7,-
TGTGCCAGCAGCCGCCGGGACGGTGCCTACGAGCAGTACTTC,CASSRRDGAYEQYF,-,TRBV7-9,TRBJ2-7,-
TGTGCCACACGGACTAGCGGGAGATTGTACGAGCAGTACTTC,CATRTSGRLYEQYF,-,TRBV6-2/TRBV6-3,TRBJ2-7,TRBD2
TGTGCCAGTAGTATTACCCCTGCCAGCTCCTACGAGCAGTACTTC,CASSITPASSYEQYF,few,TRBV19,TRBJ2-7,-
TGTGCCAGCAGCCCGACTAGGCATGAGCAGTTCTTC,CASSPTRHEQFF,few,TRBV12-3/TRBV12-4,TRBJ2-1,-
TGTGCCAGCAGTTTGCGCCAGTTCTATGGCTACACCTTC,CASSLRQFYGYTF,many,TRBV27,TRBJ1-2,-
TGTGCCAGCAGCTTAGTTGTCAGGGGACCTGAAGCTTTCTTT,CASSLVVRGPEAFF,few,TRBV7-6,TRBJ1-1,-
TGTGCCAGCAGCCTAGGACTAGCTACCTACGAGCAGTACTTC,CASSLGLATYEQYF,-,TRBV7-2,TRBJ2-7,TRBD2
TGCGCCAGCAGCCGCGGGACAGGGGGCTGGTACGAGCAGTACTTC,CASSRGTGGWYEQYF,many,TRBV4-1,TRBJ2-7,TRBD1
TGTGCCAGCAGCTCCTTTTACAATGAGCAGTTCTTC,CASSSFYNEQFF,-,TRBV3-1,TRBJ2-1,-
TGCAGTGCTAAGACAGAGCGTAACTATGGCTACACCTTC,CSAKTERNYGYTF,many,TRBV20-1,TRBJ1-2,-
TGCGCCAGCAGCCCCAAAATGGCGGGGGTATACAATGAGCAGTTCTTC,CASSPKMAGVYNEQFF,-,TRBV5-1,TRBJ2-1,TRBD2
TGTGCCAGCTCACCACCGGGGGAGCAGTTCTTC,CASSPPGEQFF,-,TRBV18,TRBJ2-1,-
TGCGCCAGCAGCCGGACTAGCGGGCTCCGCACAGATACGCAGTATTTT,CASSRTSGLRTDTQYF,-,TRBV4-1,TRBJ2-3,TRBD2
TGTGCCAGCAGCTTAGCCCAGCGGATCTCCTACGAGCAGTACTTC,CASSLAQRISYEQYF,few,TRBV7-2,TRBJ2-7,-
TGTGCCAGCAGCCAAGATCTGAGGATGAACACTGAAGCTTTCTTT,CASSQDLRMNTEAFF,few,TRBV14,TRBJ1-1,-
TGTGCCAGCAGCGTCGGACCGGATATGTATACTGAAGCTTTCTTT,CASSVGPDMYTEAFF,many,TRBV9,TRBJ1-1,-
TGTGCCAGCGCCGGGACATTGAACACTGAAGCTTTCTTT,CASAGTLNTEAFF,many,TRBV11-2,TRBJ1-1,-
TGCAGCCGCACATTCGGGGTCGCTGTGGACGAGCAGTACTTC,CSRTFGVAVDEQYF,-,TRBV29-1,TRBJ2-7,-
TGTGCCACCAGCAGGGTTACAGGGGGCACTGAAGCTTTCTTT,CATSRVTGGTEAFF,few,TRBV15,TRBJ1-1,TRBD1
TGTGCCAGCAGCTTTCGTCAGGGTGTTGGCTACACCTTC,CASSFRQGVGYTF,few,TRBV5-4,TRBJ1-2,-
TGCGCCAGCAGCCAAGATCAGTTTAGGGGGGTGGCTGAAGCTTTCTTT,CASSQDQFRGVAEAFF,-,TRBV4-1,TRBJ1-1,-
TGTGCCAGCAGTGCCGAGCGACAGCCCCAGCATTTT,CASSAERQPQHF,-,TRBV2,TRBJ1-5,-
TGCAGCGTGCGGGAACAAGACTCTGGAAACACCATATATTTT,CSVREQDSGNTIYF,many,TRBV29-1,TRBJ1-3,-
TGCGCCAGCAGCCAAGAGATTACGAAATACTCTGGAAACACCATATATTTT,CASSQEITKYSGNTIYF,few,TRBV4-1,TRBJ1-3,-
TGTGCCACCAGTGATAGGACAGGGAATTACAATGAGCAGTTCTTC,CATSDRTGNYNEQFF,-,TRBV24-1,TRBJ2-1,TRBD1
TGTGCCAGCAGCCCGGCGGGGCAGATCTATGGCTACACCTTC,CASSPAGQIYGYTF,few,TRBV7-2,TRBJ1-2,-
TGTGCCAGCAGTCCCTCGGACATCTACGAGCAGTACTTC,CASSPSDIYEQYF,many,TRBV6-5,TRBJ2-7,-
TGTGCCAGCAGCAAACAGGAGGGGAATCAGCCCCAGCATTTT,CASSKQEGNQPQHF,many,TRBV9,TRBJ1-5,-
TGTGCCAGCATTAACGGGTTTAGCAATCAGCCCCAGCATTTT,CASINGFSNQPQHF,medium-sized,TRBV6-6,TRBJ1-5,-
TGTGCCAGCAGGCGGAGACGACAGGAGACCCAGTACTTC,CASRRRRQETQYF,once,TRBV9,TRBJ2-5,-
TGCAGTGCTACCCCTAGCAATTCCCAAGAGACCCAGTACTTC,CSATPSNSQETQYF,-,TRBV20-1,TRBJ2-5,-
TGCAGCGTCCAACACGGAGCAGGGAAGAATTCACCCCTCCACTTT,CSVQHGAGKNSPLHF,-,TRBV29-1,TRBJ1-6,-
TGTGCCAGCAGCTTAAGGAGTCAGGGAGCCAATGAGCAGTTCTTC,CASSLRSQGANEQFF,many,TRBV7-2,TRBJ2-1,-
TGTGCCTGGAGTGTACGCTTGACGTGGGGGGATCACGAGCAGTACTTC,CAWSVRLTWGDHEQYF,many,TRBV30,TRBJ2-7,-
TGCGCCAGCAGCTTGGGGCGGAGTACCCCCGACGAGCAGTACTTC,CASSLGRSTPDEQYF,medium-sized,TRBV5-1,TRBJ2-7,-
TGCAGTGCTAGAGATTCGTCGCGGCCGTACAATGAGCAGTTCTTC,CSARDSSRPYNEQFF,-,TRBV20-1,TRBJ2-1,-
TGTGCCAGCAGCTTAGCAGTAAAAACAGGGAGTGGAGGCTACACCTTC,CASSLAVKTGSGGYTF,few,TRBV7-8,TRBJ1-2,-
TGTGCCAGCAGCCAAGGCCGGGGATCCTACGAGCAGTACTTC,CASSQGRGSYEQYF,-,TRBV4-2,TRBJ2-7,-
TGTGCCGGGGACAGGGCCTCTGGGGCCAACGTCCTGACTTTC,CAGDRASGANVLTF,few,TRBV30,TRBJ2-6,TRBD1